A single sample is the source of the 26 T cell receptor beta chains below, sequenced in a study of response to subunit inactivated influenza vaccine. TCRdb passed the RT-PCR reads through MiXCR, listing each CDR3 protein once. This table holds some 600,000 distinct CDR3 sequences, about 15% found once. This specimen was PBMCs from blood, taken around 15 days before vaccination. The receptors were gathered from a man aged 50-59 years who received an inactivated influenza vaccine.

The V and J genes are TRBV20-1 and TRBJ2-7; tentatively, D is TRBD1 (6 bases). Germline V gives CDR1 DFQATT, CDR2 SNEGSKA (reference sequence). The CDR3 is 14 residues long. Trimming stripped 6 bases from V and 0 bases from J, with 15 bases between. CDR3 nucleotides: TGCAGTGCGGTTCCAGGGGCTAGCTCCTACGAGCAGTACTTC. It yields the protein CSAVPGASSYEQYF.

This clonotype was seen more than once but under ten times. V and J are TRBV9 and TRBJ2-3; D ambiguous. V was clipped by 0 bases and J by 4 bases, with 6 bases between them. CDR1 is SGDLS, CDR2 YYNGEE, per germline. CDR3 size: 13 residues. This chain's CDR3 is CASSVDDADTQYF. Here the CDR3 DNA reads TGTGCCAGCAGCGTAGATGATGCAGATACGCAGTATTTT.

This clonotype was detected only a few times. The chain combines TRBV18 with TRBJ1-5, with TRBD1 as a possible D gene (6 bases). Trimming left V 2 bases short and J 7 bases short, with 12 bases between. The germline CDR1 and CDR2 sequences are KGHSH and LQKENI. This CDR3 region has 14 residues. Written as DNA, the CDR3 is TGTGCCAGCTCACCAATGGACAGCCGGCAGCCCCAGCATTTT. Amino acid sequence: CASSPMDSRQPQHF.

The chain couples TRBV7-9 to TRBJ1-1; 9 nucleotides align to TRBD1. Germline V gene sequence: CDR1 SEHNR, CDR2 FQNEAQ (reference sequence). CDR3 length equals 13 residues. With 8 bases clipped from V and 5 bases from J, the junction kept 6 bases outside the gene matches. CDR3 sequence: CASGDRGSTEAFF. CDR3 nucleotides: TGTGCCAGCGGCGACAGGGGGTCTACTGAAGCTTTCTTT. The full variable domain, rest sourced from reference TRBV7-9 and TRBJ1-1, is DTGVSQNPRHKITKRGQNVTFRCDPISEHNRLYWYRQTLGQGPEFLTYFQNEAQLEKSRLLSDRFSAERPKGSFSTLEIQRTEQGDSAMYLCASGDRGSTEAFFGQGTRLTVV.

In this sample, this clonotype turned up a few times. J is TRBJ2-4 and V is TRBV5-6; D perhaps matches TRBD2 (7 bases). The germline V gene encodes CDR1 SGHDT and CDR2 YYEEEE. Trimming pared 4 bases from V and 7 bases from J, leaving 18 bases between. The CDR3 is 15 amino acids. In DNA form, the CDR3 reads TGTGCCAGCAGCCCGCCCGGGGGGCGTGTGAACATTCAGTACTTC. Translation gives CASSPPGGRVNIQYF.

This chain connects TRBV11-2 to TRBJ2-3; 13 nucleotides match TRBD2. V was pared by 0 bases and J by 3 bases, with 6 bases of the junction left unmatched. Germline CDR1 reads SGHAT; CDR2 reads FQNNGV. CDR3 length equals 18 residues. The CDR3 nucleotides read TGTGCCAGCAGCTTAGATCGACTAGCGGGGGGATATACAGATACGCAGTATTTT. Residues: CASSLDRLAGGYTDTQYF.

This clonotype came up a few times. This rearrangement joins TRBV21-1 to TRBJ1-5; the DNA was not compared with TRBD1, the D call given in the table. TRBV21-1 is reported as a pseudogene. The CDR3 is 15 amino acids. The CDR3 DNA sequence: TGTGCCAGCAGCAAGATATCAGGGGTTAATGGGCCCCAGCATTTT. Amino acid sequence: CASSKISGVNGPQHF.

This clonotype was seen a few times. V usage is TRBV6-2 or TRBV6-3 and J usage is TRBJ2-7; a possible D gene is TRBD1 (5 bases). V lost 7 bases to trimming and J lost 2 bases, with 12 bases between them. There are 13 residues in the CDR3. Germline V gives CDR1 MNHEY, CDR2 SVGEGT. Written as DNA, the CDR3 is TGTGCCAGCACCTGGACACCTGCCTACGAGCAGTACTTC. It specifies CASTWTPAYEQYF.

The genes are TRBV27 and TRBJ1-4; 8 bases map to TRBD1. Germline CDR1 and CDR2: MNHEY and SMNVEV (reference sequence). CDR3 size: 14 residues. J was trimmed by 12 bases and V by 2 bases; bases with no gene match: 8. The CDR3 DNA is TGTGCCAGCAGTTTAACAGGGGGTCGAGAAGAACTGTTTTTT. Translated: CASSLTGGREELFF.

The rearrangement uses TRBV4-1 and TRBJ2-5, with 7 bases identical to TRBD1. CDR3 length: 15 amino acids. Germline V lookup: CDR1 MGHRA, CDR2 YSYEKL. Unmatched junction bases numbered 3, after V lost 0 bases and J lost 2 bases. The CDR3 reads CASSQEGTVQETQYF. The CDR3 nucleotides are TGCGCCAGCAGCCAAGAAGGGACAGTACAAGAGACCCAGTACTTC.

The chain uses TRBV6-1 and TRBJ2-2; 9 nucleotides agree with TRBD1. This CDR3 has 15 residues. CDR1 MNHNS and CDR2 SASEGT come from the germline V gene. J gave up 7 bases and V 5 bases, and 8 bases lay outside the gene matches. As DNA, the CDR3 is TGTGCCAGCAGTCGGGGACAGGGTGGATTCGGGGAGCTGTTTTTT. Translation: CASSRGQGGFGELFF.

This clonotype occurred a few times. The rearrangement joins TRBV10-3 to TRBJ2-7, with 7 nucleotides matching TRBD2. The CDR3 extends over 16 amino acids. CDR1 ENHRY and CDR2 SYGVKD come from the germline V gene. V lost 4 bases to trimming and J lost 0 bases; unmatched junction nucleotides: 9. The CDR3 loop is CAISVSIGGSSYEQYF. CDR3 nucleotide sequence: TGTGCCATCAGTGTATCGATCGGGGGGAGCTCCTACGAGCAGTACTTC.

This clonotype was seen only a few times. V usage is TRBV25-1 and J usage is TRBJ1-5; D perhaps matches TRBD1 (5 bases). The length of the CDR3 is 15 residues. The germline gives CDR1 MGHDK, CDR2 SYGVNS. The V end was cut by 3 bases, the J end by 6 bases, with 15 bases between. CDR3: CASSEGQGGSQPQHF. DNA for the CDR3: TGTGCCAGCAGTGAGGGGCAGGGAGGTTCTCAGCCCCAGCATTTT.

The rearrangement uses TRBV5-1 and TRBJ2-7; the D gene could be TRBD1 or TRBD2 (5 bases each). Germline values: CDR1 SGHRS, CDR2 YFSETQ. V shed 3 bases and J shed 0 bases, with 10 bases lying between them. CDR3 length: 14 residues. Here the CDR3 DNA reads TGCGCCAGCAGCTGGCAGGGAGCCTCCTACGAGCAGTACTTC. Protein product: CASSWQGASYEQYF. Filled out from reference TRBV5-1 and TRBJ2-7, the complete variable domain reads KAGVTQTPRYLIKTRGQQVTLSCSPISGHRSVSWYQQTPGQGLQFLFEYFSETQRNKGNFPGRFSGRQFSNSRSEMNVSTLELGDSALYLCASSWQGASYEQYFGPGTRLTVT.

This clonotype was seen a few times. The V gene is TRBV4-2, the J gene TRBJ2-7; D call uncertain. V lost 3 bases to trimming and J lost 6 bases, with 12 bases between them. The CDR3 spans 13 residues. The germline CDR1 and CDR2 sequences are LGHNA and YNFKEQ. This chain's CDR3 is CASSQLGSREQYF. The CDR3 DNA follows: TGTGCCAGCAGCCAGCTGGGCTCCCGCGAGCAGTACTTC.

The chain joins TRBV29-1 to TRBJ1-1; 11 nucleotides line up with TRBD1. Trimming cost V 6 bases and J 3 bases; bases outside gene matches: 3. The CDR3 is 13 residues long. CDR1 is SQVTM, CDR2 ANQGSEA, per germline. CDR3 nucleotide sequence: TGCAGCGTCGGGACAGGGGGGGACACTGAAGCTTTCTTT. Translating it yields CSVGTGGDTEAFF.

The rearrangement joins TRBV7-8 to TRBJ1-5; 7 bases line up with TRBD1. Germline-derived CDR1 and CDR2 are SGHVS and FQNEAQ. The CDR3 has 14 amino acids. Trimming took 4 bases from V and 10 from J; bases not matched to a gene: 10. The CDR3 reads CASSSTGVGSPQHF. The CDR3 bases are TGTGCCAGCAGCTCCACAGGGGTAGGCAGTCCCCAGCATTTT.

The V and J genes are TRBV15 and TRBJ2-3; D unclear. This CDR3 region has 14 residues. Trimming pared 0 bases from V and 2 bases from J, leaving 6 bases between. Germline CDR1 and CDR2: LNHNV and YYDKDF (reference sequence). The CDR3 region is CATSRDAATDTQYF. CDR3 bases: TGTGCCACCAGCAGAGATGCGGCCACAGATACGCAGTATTTT.

This CDR3 reads CSGGPGTGQGGGYNEQFF. CDR3 in DNA: TGCAGCGGAGGGCCCGGGACAGGGCAAGGGGGGGGGTACAATGAGCAGTTCTTC. The gene calls are TRBV29-1 and TRBJ2-1, with 9 bases that match TRBD1. Germline lookup yields CDR1 SQVTM and CDR2 ANQGSEA. The junction had 20 bases not matched to a gene; V was cut back by 7 bases and J by 4 bases. The CDR3 totals 18 residues.

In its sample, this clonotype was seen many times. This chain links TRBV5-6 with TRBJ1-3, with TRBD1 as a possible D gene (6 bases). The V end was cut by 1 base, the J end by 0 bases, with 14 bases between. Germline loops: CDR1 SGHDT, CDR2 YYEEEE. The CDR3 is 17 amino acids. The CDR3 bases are TGTGCCAGCAGCTTGTTCCGGGGGCCAGACTCTGGAAACACCATATATTTT. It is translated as CASSLFRGPDSGNTIYF.

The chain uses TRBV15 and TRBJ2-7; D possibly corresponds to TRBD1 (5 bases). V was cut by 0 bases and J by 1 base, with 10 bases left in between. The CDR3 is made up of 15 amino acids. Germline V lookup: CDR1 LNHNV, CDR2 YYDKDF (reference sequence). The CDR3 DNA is TGTGCCACCAGCAGAGAGAAAGGGGTTTCCTACGAGCAGTACTTC. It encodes CATSREKGVSYEQYF.

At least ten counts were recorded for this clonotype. The CDR3 here is CASSVMDRETDTQYF. The CDR3 DNA is TGTGCCAGCAGCGTTATGGACAGGGAAACAGATACGCAGTATTTT. The gene calls are TRBV7-2 and TRBJ2-3; TRBD1 matches 8 bases. The CDR3 runs to 15 residues. The J segment lost 3 bases and the V segment lost 5 bases, leaving 7 bases of the junction unmatched. Germline loops: CDR1 SGHTA, CDR2 FQGNSA.

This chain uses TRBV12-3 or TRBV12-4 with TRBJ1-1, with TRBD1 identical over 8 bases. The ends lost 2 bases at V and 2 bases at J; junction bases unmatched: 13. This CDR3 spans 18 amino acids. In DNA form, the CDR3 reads TGTGCCAGCAGTTTATCACGGACAGGGATCGGGGTAAACACTGAAGCTTTCTTT. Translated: CASSLSRTGIGVNTEAFF.

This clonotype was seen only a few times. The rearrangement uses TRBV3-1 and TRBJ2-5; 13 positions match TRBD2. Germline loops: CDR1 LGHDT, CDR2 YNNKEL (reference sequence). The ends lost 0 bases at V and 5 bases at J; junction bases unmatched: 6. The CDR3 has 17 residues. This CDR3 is CASSQERTSGSFETQYF. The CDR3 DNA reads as TGTGCCAGCAGCCAAGAAAGGACTAGCGGGAGTTTTGAGACCCAGTACTTC.

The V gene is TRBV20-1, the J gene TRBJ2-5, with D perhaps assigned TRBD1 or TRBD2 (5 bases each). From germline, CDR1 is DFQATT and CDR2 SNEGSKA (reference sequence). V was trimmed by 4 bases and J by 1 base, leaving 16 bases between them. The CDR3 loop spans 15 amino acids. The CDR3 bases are TGCAGTGCTATATCAAGCCGGGACCTCCAAGAGACCCAGTACTTC. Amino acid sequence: CSAISSRDLQETQYF.

CDR3 nucleotides: TGCGCCAGCAGCCAAGATGCCCAGGGAGGCTATGGCTACACCTTC. As protein: CASSQDAQGGYGYTF. This chain uses TRBV4-3 with TRBJ1-2, with a weak D call TRBD1 (5 bases). From germline, CDR1 is LGHNA and CDR2 YSLEER. The CDR3 extends over 15 amino acids. The V end lost 0 bases, the J end lost 4 bases, and 12 bases lay between the germline ends.